This entry is about one T cell receptor beta chain. Its antigen is not yet known. No base-level quality is on record; no much larger clone is a single base apart. The sample comes from a study of beta chain features in type 1 diabetes (dated by TCRdb to the late 2010s). Background for the entire study: Mean age, gender distribution, total cell number and subset yield did not differ between patients and healthy donors. Regulatory and stem cell-like memory subsets were isolated from only 8 patients and about eight healthy donors, whereas naive and central memory subsets came from all 28 donors. Across all samples, about 110 million sorted cells were examined, and cell number per subset correlated strongly with RNA yield. In the study, recently diagnosed type 1 diabetes patients and matched healthy donors were compared on the TCRB repertoires of their sorted circulating CD4+ T cell subsets. What the research found in general, with its limitations: At VDJ recombination sites, type 1 diabetes patients had fewer insertions and more deleted nucleotides, which implies abnormalities in thymic rearrangement. Because cDNA was sequenced instead of genomic DNA, highly expressing activated cells could be over-represented, though the groups showed no difference in activation or CD3 levels. Shorter templates might be favored by PCR, yet because patient and control samples were amplified and corrected together, any such skew would affect both groups equally. HLA sub-analyses involved small numbers of individuals, so any influence of HLA type on TCRB rearrangement remained unresolved. A moderate but significant shortening of TCRB CDR3 length was observed in type 1 diabetes patients in all four CD4+ subsets. Naive, central memory and regulatory TCRB repertoires appeared to be more alike among patients than among healthy donors.

The germline V gene (reference sequence) gives CDR1 as SEHNR and CDR2 as FQNEAQ. V is pruned by 3 bases and J by 0 bases, leaving 3 bases of the junction without a gene match. Measured from the cysteine to the phenylalanine, the CDR3 is 17 residues long. Only CDR3 DNA remains: 51 bases, in frame from the first base. The entire amount of isolated RNA was reverse transcribed using the High Capacity cDNA Reverse Transcription Kit, so the sequenced TCRB transcripts were expressed ones. Naive, central memory and regulatory T cell samples underwent deep immunoSEQ sequencing, averaging roughly 3.3 million total reads per sample. Sorted cells were lysed in RLT buffer and RNA was extracted with DNase-treated RNeasy Micro or Mini kits, depending on cell number. Each cell subset was processed on its own to prevent cross-contamination, while patient and healthy donor samples were processed together. The immunoSEQ multiplex PCR was used to amplify TCRB sequences from cDNA, generating 87-bp fragments that spanned the CDR3 region. Sequencing of the amplicons was performed on the Illumina HiSeq platform. The original methods were these. Synthetic template baselines were used to correct PCR bias computationally, reads within Hamming distance 2 were collapsed together, and singletons that could not be merged were discarded. Reads were aligned against IMGT to assign V, D and J genes, CDR3 length and insertions or deletions at six rearrangement sites. Within each subset, clonotype counts were normalized to the number of sorted cells before true diversity and Gini coefficients were calculated with the tcR R package. The overlap coefficient, calculated on TCRB nucleotide sequences, was used to quantify repertoire sharing. Out-of-frame TCRB sequences from naive cells were analyzed to stand in for the pre-selection repertoire. Not all clones reach the TCRdb copy of this immuneACCESS table, which keeps in-frame sequences only. Checked studies attribute under half of the gap to unresolved V genes and leave the rest unexplained. V and J calls and clone size are copied from that table; D and trimming were computed from the DNA. This sample lists about 350,000 clones; around 19% were detected once. Approximately 0.046% of the sample comes from the top ten.

From each donor, a single peripheral blood sample of approximately 120 mL on average was drawn into heparinised tubes. Naive, central memory, regulatory and stem cell-like memory CD4+ T cells were sorted on a BD FACSAria II using a panel including CD45RO, CCR7, CD25, CD127, CD95 and CD27. Every sorted population had a purity above 95%. PBMCs were isolated right away by Lymphoprep density gradient centrifugation and were stained directly, without culture. To minimize batch effects, samples were stained and sorted in pairs, one healthy donor with one patient per experiment. Input material: naive CD4+ T cells from blood. The cell subset or site label of this sample denotes: true naive CD4+ T cells. The rearrangement joined TRBV7-9 to TRBJ2-1; 12 central nucleotides agree with TRBD2. This receptor was identified in a woman aged 18-29 years in good health. The DNA sequence reads TGTGCCAGCAGCTTGGCGACTAGCGGGGGCTCCTACAATGAGCAGTTCTTC. Its amino acids are CASSLATSGGSYNEQFF.